This entry lists 20 T cell receptor beta chains sequenced from one sample in a study of blood T cell repertoires in COVID-19. Produced via immunoSEQ multiplex PCR; TCRdb's table is partial and in-frame only. Of fewer than 450,000 clones listed, 80% to 90% are singletons. The specimen was peripheral blood. The receptors were sampled from a woman in her forties or fifties with COVID-19, enrolled during active disease.

The V gene is TRBV18, the J gene TRBJ1-4; TRBD1 matches at 7 bases. The CDR3 contains 14 residues. Germline-derived CDR1 and CDR2 are KGHSH and LQKENI. V shed 2 bases, J shed 9 bases, and the junction held 6 bases outside the gene matches. DNA for the CDR3: TGTGCCAGCTCACCAGAATACAGGGGCCAAAAACTGTTTTTT. Translation gives CASSPEYRGQKLFF.

This clone was picked up many times. This chain uses TRBV29-1 with TRBJ1-2, with a tentative D call TRBD1 (6 bases). The CDR3 is 15 residues long. Germline CDR1 SQVTM, CDR2 ANQGSEA. Between the trimmed V and J ends, which lost 6 bases and 4 bases, there was a span of 21 bases. CDR3: CSVDTGQPNSYGYTF. The CDR3 DNA reads TGCAGCGTAGATACTGGACAGCCGAACTCCTATGGCTACACCTTC.

This chain links TRBV19 with TRBJ2-5, with unresolved D. The germline CDR1 and CDR2 sequences are LNHDA and SQIVND (reference sequence). Trimming shortened V by 3 bases and J by 2 bases, and 7 bases separated the two germline ends. The CDR3 runs to 13 residues. DNA of the CDR3: TGTGCCAGTAGTATTAACGGGCAAGAGACCCAGTACTTC. Translating it yields CASSINGQETQYF.

The chain uses TRBV11-2 and TRBJ1-6, with D possibly being TRBD1 (5 bases). CDR1 and CDR2 from the germline V gene are SGHAT and FQNNGV. The length of the CDR3 is 18 residues. V dropped 6 bases and J dropped 0 bases, with 18 bases sitting between them. The CDR3 region is CASSSLRQYRSYNSPLHF. For the CDR3, the DNA is TGTGCCAGCAGTTCACTCCGACAGTACCGCTCCTATAATTCACCCCTCCACTTT.

The rearrangement links TRBV29-1 to TRBJ1-1; D might be TRBD1 (5 bases). The germline CDR1 and CDR2 sequences are SQVTM and ANQGSEA. This CDR3 region has 13 residues. V lost 8 bases and J 3 bases, leaving 16 bases between the germline ends. The CDR3 protein is CSFSRGRYTEAFF. CDR3 DNA: TGCAGCTTCTCAAGGGGCAGGTACACTGAAGCTTTCTTT.

With regard to this clone: One end of the junction fails to match germline, which may point to a read error. V gene TRBV7-7 combines with J gene TRBJ2-3, with 7 bases aligning to TRBD1. This CDR3 has 15 amino acids. Germline CDR1 SSHAT, CDR2 FNYEAQ (reference sequence). CDR3 in amino acids: CASSPGTDYTDTQYF. In DNA, the CDR3 is TGTGCTAGCAGCCCCGGGACAGACTACACAGATACGCAGTATTTT.

This CDR3 is CASSPGQGAYGYTF. The CDR3 nucleotides are TGTGCCAGCAGCCCGGGACAGGGAGCGTATGGCTACACCTTC. J is TRBJ1-2 and V is TRBV5-6; TRBD1 matches 9 bases. CDR3 length equals 14 residues. Trimming cost V 4 bases and J 5 bases; bases outside gene matches: 6. CDR1 SGHDT and CDR2 YYEEEE come from the germline V gene.

V usage is TRBV6-5 and J usage is TRBJ2-3; D is possibly TRBD1 (5 bases). There are 12 residues in the CDR3. Germline CDR1 MNHEY, CDR2 SVGAGI. V was shortened by 6 bases and J by 7 bases, with 11 bases between the two germline ends. The CDR3 nucleotides read TGTGCCAGCAGCGGCCAGGGAAATACGCAGTATTTT. Translated: CASSGQGNTQYF.

Here the CDR3 DNA reads TGTGCCAGCAGCTTGGGACTAGCGGAGGGGAGCTCCTACAATGAGCAGTTCTTC. As protein: CASSLGLAEGSSYNEQFF. The V call is TRBV5-6, the J call TRBJ2-1, with TRBD2 matching 9 bases. The CDR3 runs to 18 residues. Germline CDR1 SGHDT, CDR2 YYEEEE. V lost 0 bases, J lost 0 bases, and 7 bases stayed unmatched.

V is TRBV2 and J is TRBJ1-5; 8 bases match TRBD1. V shed 6 bases, J shed 0 bases, and the junction held 13 bases outside the gene matches. Germline assignment: CDR1 SNHLY and CDR2 FYNNEI. This CDR3 region has 18 residues. The CDR3 nucleotides read TGTGCCAGCAGCGATGCCGGACAGGGCGGTTATAGCAATCAGCCCCAGCATTTT. This gives the protein CASSDAGQGGYSNQPQHF.

The chain is built from TRBV15 and TRBJ2-1, with 9 bases matching TRBD2. Per the germline V gene, CDR1 is LNHNV and CDR2 is YYDKDF (reference sequence). This CDR3 contains 14 residues. The V and J ends lost 3 bases and 6 bases, in that order; junction bases with no gene match: 3. CDR3 region: CATSRWTSVNEQFF. CDR3 in DNA: TGTGCCACCAGCAGGTGGACTAGCGTCAATGAGCAGTTCTTC.

This chain links TRBV27 with TRBJ2-7; 9 bases line up with TRBD2. Unmatched junction bases numbered 9, after V lost 5 bases and J lost 4 bases. From germline, CDR1 is MNHEY and CDR2 SMNVEV (reference sequence). The CDR3 loop spans 15 amino acids. Written as DNA, the CDR3 is TGTGCCAGCAGTCTCCTGGGACTAGCCGCATACGAGCAGTACTTC. Translation: CASSLLGLAAYEQYF.

The V and J genes are TRBV7-9 and TRBJ1-3; 9 positions match TRBD1. This CDR3 comprises 19 residues. Germline CDR1 is SEHNR and CDR2 is FQNEAQ (reference sequence). The V and J ends lost 6 bases and 0 bases, in that order; junction bases with no gene match: 15. CDR3 DNA: TGTGCCAGCAGAGACCAGGTACAGGGGGCCCCGAGCTCTGGAAACACCATATATTTT. It yields the protein CASRDQVQGAPSSGNTIYF. Combining the CDR3 with reference TRBV7-9 and TRBJ1-3 gives the whole variable domain DTGVSQNPRHKITKRGQNVTFRCDPISEHNRLYWYRQTLGQGPEFLTYFQNEAQLEKSRLLSDRFSAERPKGSFSTLEIQRTEQGDSAMYLCASRDQVQGAPSSGNTIYFGEGSWLTVV.

The table lists this clone with a few counts. The J gene is TRBJ2-1, the V gene TRBV5-4; 9 bases match TRBD1. This CDR3 is 15 amino acids long. CDR1 is SGHNT, CDR2 YYREEE, per germline (reference sequence). The V segment lost 2 bases and the J segment 2 bases; nucleotides outside the gene matches: 2. DNA for the CDR3: TGTGCCAGCAGCTTACAGGGGGCGGCCTACAATGAGCAGTTCTTC. It translates to CASSLQGAAYNEQFF.

The chain joins TRBV5-1 to TRBJ2-3, with 8 bases identical to TRBD1. Per the germline V gene, CDR1 is SGHRS and CDR2 is YFSETQ. Trimming removed 7 bases from V and 3 bases from J; junction bases left unmatched: 10. The CDR3 is 15 residues long. The CDR3 nucleotides are TGCGCCAGCGGCGCAGGGGGCGCGGGGACAGATACGCAGTATTTT. This sequence encodes CASGAGGAGTDTQYF.

The V and J genes are TRBV3-1 (or the pseudogene TRBV3-2) and TRBJ1-5; 7 bases line up with TRBD1. V lost 0 bases, J lost 6 bases, and 5 bases stayed unmatched. CDR3 length: 15 amino acids. Germline-derived CDR1 and CDR2 are LGHDT and YNNKEL (reference sequence). CDR3 DNA: TGTGCCAGCAGCCAAGAAGGGGGCGAGGCTCAGCCCCAGCATTTT. Protein sequence: CASSQEGGEAQPQHF.

The V gene is TRBV27, the J gene TRBJ2-7; 10 bases line up with TRBD2. CDR3 length: 15 amino acids. V trimming: 5 bases; J trimming: 2 bases; junction bases outside the gene matches: 6. The germline V gene has CDR1 MNHEY and CDR2 SMNVEV (reference sequence). CDR3 loop: CASSGRAGGPYEQYF. CDR3 bases: TGTGCCAGCAGTGGGCGAGCGGGAGGGCCCTACGAGCAGTACTTC.

The J gene is TRBJ2-1, the V gene TRBV6-2 or TRBV6-3; TRBD2 matches 7 bases. With V trimmed by 6 bases and J by 3 bases, 14 bases remained unmatched. Germline CDR1 is MNHEY and CDR2 is SVGEGT. The CDR3 sequence is 17 residues long. DNA for the CDR3: TGTGCCAGCAGCCCTGATCTTCCGGGAGGCTACTACAATGAGCAGTTCTTC. Its translation: CASSPDLPGGYYNEQFF.

In this sample, this clone turned up once. The V call is TRBV18, the J call TRBJ2-5; a possible D gene is TRBD2 (5 bases). The CDR3 length is 14 residues. The V end was cut by 3 bases, the J end by 5 bases, with 13 bases between. Looked up from germline, CDR1 is KGHSH and CDR2 is LQKENI. The CDR3 protein is CASSPSYWEETQYF. CDR3 in DNA: TGTGCCAGCTCACCGTCCTACTGGGAGGAGACCCAGTACTTC.

The J gene is TRBJ2-7, the V gene TRBV15, with a possible D match to TRBD1 (6 bases). This CDR3 has 16 amino acids. Germline values: CDR1 LNHNV, CDR2 YYDKDF (reference sequence). V lost 4 bases and J lost 1, with 17 bases in between. The CDR3 region is CATSISTGLSSYEQYF. The CDR3 DNA sequence: TGTGCCACCAGCATAAGTACAGGGCTTTCTTCCTACGAGCAGTACTTC. Combining the CDR3 with reference TRBV15 and TRBJ2-7 gives the whole variable domain DAMVIQNPRYQVTQFGKPVTLSCSQTLNHNVMYWYQQKSSQAPKLLFHYYDKDFNNEADTPDNFQSRRPNTSFCFLDIRSPGLGDTAMYLCATSISTGLSSYEQYFGPGTRLTVT.